A single sample gave rise to the 10 T cell receptor beta chains below, sequenced in a study of post-analysis software for immune sequencing data. Presence of unique molecular identifiers characterized the TCR beta cDNA libraries. TCRdb independently ran MiXCR on the PCR reads; one entry per CDR3 protein. Among about half a million distinct CDR3 sequences, roughly 45% were seen once, and the ten largest hold around 10%. No antigen is known for these receptors. Study-level findings and limits: Several TRBV segments (TRBV5-6, TRBV5-1 and TRBV20-1 among them) occurred more frequently in patients than in controls.

Sequences were obtained from blood. The receptors shown here come from a girl aged 10 to 17 with multiple sclerosis.

There are a few counts of this clonotype. Written as DNA, the CDR3 is TGTGCCAGTTGGACAGGGGGCATGAACACTGAAGCTTTCTTT. As protein: CASWTGGMNTEAFF. The chain recombines TRBV28 with TRBJ1-1; 11 nucleotides agree with TRBD1. The V gene's germline CDR1 is MDHEN and CDR2 SYDVKM. The CDR3 sequence is 14 residues long. After removal of 9 bases from V and 0 bases from J, the junction contained 3 bases not matched to a gene.

The J gene is TRBJ2-4, the V gene TRBV11-2, with D perhaps matching TRBD1 (6 bases). Germline values: CDR1 SGHAT, CDR2 FQNNGV. V was cut by 11 bases and J by 7 bases, with 18 bases left in between. The CDR3 length is 13 residues. The CDR3 region is CACGTGPGNIQYF. In nucleotides, the CDR3 is TGTGCCTGCGGTACAGGGCCAGGGAACATTCAGTACTTC.

V usage is TRBV12-3 or TRBV12-4 and J usage is TRBJ1-5, with a possible D match to TRBD1 (5 bases). The CDR3 has 14 residues. V lost 3 bases and J lost 4, with 10 bases in between. CDR3 DNA sequence: TGTGCCAGCAGTTTTGGAGGGGTAAATCAGCCCCAGCATTTT. Translating it yields CASSFGGVNQPQHF.

The chain recombines TRBV29-1 with TRBJ1-1, with D possibly matching TRBD1 (6 bases). The CDR3 is 13 residues long. CDR1 is SQVTM and CDR2 is ANQGSEA in the germline V gene. Trimming stripped 6 bases from V and 11 bases from J, with 22 bases between. The CDR3 loop reads CSVRDTEVSRAFF. In DNA form, the CDR3 reads TGCAGCGTCCGGGACACGGAGGTCAGTCGTGCTTTCTTT. Full variable domain (remainder filled in from reference TRBV29-1 and TRBJ1-1): SAVISQKPSRDICQRGTSLTIQCQVDSQVTMMFWYRQQPGQSLTLIATANQGSEATYESGFVIDKFPISRPNLTFSTLTVSNMSPEDSSIYLCSVRDTEVSRAFFGQGTRLTVV.

This clonotype came up a few times. The chain employs TRBV20-1 and TRBJ2-1, with TRBD2 identical over 15 bases. Per germline, CDR1 DFQATT and CDR2 SNEGSKA (reference sequence). The CDR3 runs to 16 residues. With V trimmed by 1 base and J by 8 bases, 6 bases remained unmatched. Written as DNA, the CDR3 is TGCAGTGCTAGAGGGACTAGCGGGAGGGCCTGGGATGAGCAGTTCTTC. Translating gives CSARGTSGRAWDEQFF.

The genes are TRBV7-9 and TRBJ2-4, with 7 bases aligning to TRBD2. The end of the DNA is better explained by TRBJ2-7, so the J call may be wrong. The CDR3 spans 16 residues. CDR1 is SEHNR and CDR2 is FQNEAQ in the germline V gene (reference sequence). The CDR3 loop is CASSLVGGPAHYEQYF. The CDR3 DNA reads TGTGCCAGCAGCTTAGTGGGAGGGCCGGCCCATTACGAGCAGTACTTC.

This clonotype appeared a few times. The V and J genes are TRBV20-1 and TRBJ2-7; 10 positions match TRBD2. This CDR3 is 15 amino acids long. V lost 2 bases, J lost 2 bases, and 6 bases stayed unmatched. Germline CDR1 reads DFQATT; CDR2 reads SNEGSKA (reference sequence). The CDR3 bases are TGCAGTGCTAGAAAAATAGCGGGAGGACCCTACGAGCAGTACTTC. The encoded protein is CSARKIAGGPYEQYF.

A few counts support this clonotype. The V call is TRBV10-3, the J call TRBJ2-6; TRBD1 matches at 8 bases. Germline V gene lookup returns CDR1 ENHRY and CDR2 SYGVKD. The CDR3 spans 15 residues. Trimming cost V 6 bases and J 2 bases; bases outside gene matches: 3. The CDR3 DNA follows: TGTGCCATCAGCGAACAGGGGGCTGGGGCCAACGTCCTGACTTTC. Residues: CAISEQGAGANVLTF.

The chain employs TRBV15 and TRBJ2-7, with TRBD2 matching over 9 bases. CDR3 length equals 16 residues. In germline, CDR1 is LNHNV, CDR2 YYDKDF (reference sequence). The ends lost 1 base at V and 5 bases at J; junction bases unmatched: 9. The CDR3 DNA reads TGTGCCACCAGCAGAGTAAGGCTAGCGGGATTGAACGAGCAGTACTTC. As protein: CATSRVRLAGLNEQYF.

This clonotype was found a few times. The rearrangement uses TRBV7-9 and TRBJ2-5; a weak D match, TRBD2 (5 bases). The end of the DNA aligns better with TRBJ2-7, so the J call may be wrong. The germline V gene encodes CDR1 SEHNR and CDR2 FQNEAQ (reference sequence). The CDR3 covers 14 residues. The CDR3 bases are TGTGCCAGCAGCTCACCACTAGTGGGCTACGAGCAGTACTTC. Translation: CASSSPLVGYEQYF.